This TCR beta chain is drawn from a study of blood T cell repertoires in COVID-19. Study in general: Both acute and convalescent COVID-19 samples were obtained from the United States, Italy and Spain. The analysed material was cDNA or gDNA that came from T cells, B-cell-depleted T cells, or PBMCs.

Trimming left V 8 bases short and J 2 bases short, with 10 bases between. There are 13 residues in the CDR3. Germline V CDR1 and CDR2: MNHEY, SVGAGI. In the original workflow: By means of reference gene primer amplification, nucleated cell counts were estimated. The data were produced by immunoSEQ multiplex PCR, yet TCRdb's version contains in-frame clones alone and is incomplete. V and J calls and clone size follow that table, whereas D and trimming were derived from the DNA. The sample lists approximately 290,000 clones, around 90% occurring once. Categorization into cohorts depended on clinical history that participants reported.

V usage is TRBV6-5 and J usage is TRBJ1-3; D remains unclear. This TCR derives from a woman in her thirties who had recovered from COVID-19. Input material: PBMCs or T cells enriched from blood (not recorded which). The CDR3 is CASEEGAGNTIYF. The CDR3, as DNA: TGTGCCAGCGAAGAGGGTGCTGGAAACACCATATATTTT.